The TCR beta chain under discussion was sequenced for a study of blood T cell repertoires in COVID-19 (dated by TCRdb to 2018 to 2021). Background for the entire study: Samples from collaborators originated in the United States, Italy and Spain and spanned both the acute and convalescent phases of COVID-19. The material from the prospective study consisted of cDNA or gDNA derived from T cells, B-cell-depleted T cells, or PBMCs. Subjects who had been exposed to COVID-19, were actively infected with it, or had recovered from it provided the deeply sampled blood TCRbeta repertoires that made up the dataset. A freely available public database, intended as a resource for researchers studying the immune response to SARS-CoV-2, is where the repertoires were released. Samples were obtained from the ongoing ImmuneRACE study (first 160 participants) and from about 1,300 subjects provided by 6 global collaborators. Sample metadata almost always included a de-identified subject ID, COVID-19 status, age in years and sex. Where available, HLA class I and class II types were obtained from metadata supplied by the sample provider rather than from assay-based typing. Overall study outcomes, separate from this receptor: The amount of clinical and demographic metadata varied by source and participant and was provided uncurated.

Collaborating institutions collected whole blood in K2EDTA tubes following their own protocols. For TCRbeta analysis, collaborators shipped samples in one of three forms: frozen whole blood, isolated PBMCs, or DNA extracted from either of those sample types. Regarding this clone: Its binding antigen is unknown. Per-base quality was not reported, and no clone a single base away is much larger than it.

The CDR3 starts with the cysteine, ends with the phenylalanine, and has 13 residues. Solely the CDR3 DNA is kept, with 39 bases framed from the first base. CDR1 and CDR2, looked up from the germline V gene, are SGHRS and YFSETQ. Trimming takes 3 bases from V and 2 bases from J, and the germline ends sit 8 bases apart. TCRbeta CDR3 regions were amplified from genomic DNA by means of the immunoSEQ Assay, a bias-controlled multiplex PCR. The study's own analysis went as follows. The number of nucleated cells in each sample was estimated from the amplification of reference gene primers within the assay. To quantify the absolute abundance of each unique TCRbeta CDR3 rearrangement, sequence reads were collapsed and filtered. Productive Simpson clonality was computed per sample as the square root of Simpson's diversity index over productive rearrangements. TCRdb carries this immuneACCESS record with in-frame sequences only. Its versions omit some clonotypes, under half of them owing to an unresolved V gene in the studies checked, with the rest unexplained. That table furnishes V, J and clone size, whereas the DNA furnished D and trimming. Across this sample there are roughly 70,000 clones, with about 88% seen only once. Roughly 3.6% of the sample is taken by the ten largest.

The sequencing sample was made of peripheral blood. The chain is made from TRBV5-1 and TRBJ1-2; a tentative D match to TRBD1 spans 5 bases. The sequence was collected from a man between 65 and 85 years old with active COVID-19. The DNA reads TGCGCCAGCAGCTCGGCAGGGAACTATGGCTACACCTTC. This yields the protein CASSSAGNYGYTF.